Each of the 24 T cell receptor beta chains below was sequenced from the same sample in a study of blood T cell repertoires in COVID-19. Repertoires were generated with immunoSEQ multiplex PCR, while TCRdb's copy carries only in-frame clones and drops some. The sample consists of around 65,000 clones, around four fifths of them appearing once. The sequenced material came from peripheral blood. Receptors originate from a man between 65 and 85 years old with acute or convalescent COVID-19.

The V and J genes are TRBV6-1 and TRBJ2-2; a possible D gene is TRBD1 (5 bases). This CDR3 has 15 amino acids. Germline V gene lookup returns CDR1 MNHNS and CDR2 SASEGT. V shed 3 bases and J shed 4 bases, with 12 bases lying between them. The CDR3 loop is CASSEQGQGTGELFF. The DNA for the CDR3 is TGTGCCAGCAGTGAGCAGGGCCAGGGCACCGGGGAGCTGTTTTTT.

V gene TRBV5-6 combines with J gene TRBJ1-6; D is unresolved. V dropped 1 base and J dropped 6 bases, with 8 bases sitting between them. Germline CDR1 and CDR2: SGHDT and YYEEEE. CDR3 length: 14 residues. CDR3 DNA sequence: TGTGCCAGCAGCTTGACCGGAGTTAATTCACCCCTCCACTTT. This gives the protein CASSLTGVNSPLHF. Looking up the rest from reference TRBV5-6 and TRBJ1-6 gives the full variable domain: DAGVTQSPTHLIKTRGQQVTLRCSPKSGHDTVSWYQQALGQGPQFIFQYYEEEERQRGNFPDRFSGHQFPNYSSELNVNALLLGDSALYLCASSLTGVNSPLHFGNGTRLTVT.

This chain links TRBV5-4 with TRBJ2-7; 7 bases fit TRBD1. Germline V lookup: CDR1 SGHNT, CDR2 YYREEE (reference sequence). CDR3 length: 14 amino acids. Trimming at V came to 2 bases and at J to 6 bases, leaving 8 bases not matched to a gene. The CDR3 DNA reads as TGTGCCAGCAGCTTTTTGGGACAGTCTCCCGAGCAGTACTTC. Amino acids: CASSFLGQSPEQYF. The full variable domain, its missing parts supplied by reference TRBV5-4 and TRBJ2-7, is ETGVTQSPTHLIKTRGQQVTLRCSSQSGHNTVSWYQQALGQGPQFIFQYYREEENGRGNFPPRFSGLQFPNYSSELNVNALELDDSALYLCASSFLGQSPEQYFGPGTRLTVT.

V and J are TRBV6-6 and TRBJ1-2; tentative D call: TRBD1 (6 bases). This CDR3 has 16 residues. V lost 2 bases and J lost 1, with 14 bases in between. The germline V gene has CDR1 MNHNY and CDR2 SVGAGI (reference sequence). CDR3 in DNA: TGTGCCAGCAGTTACGACCCCGACAGGATTAACTATGGCTACACCTTC. Its translation: CASSYDPDRINYGYTF.

As DNA, the CDR3 is TGTGCCAGCAACAGGGACAGCTCTAATGAAAAACTGTTTTTT. Protein product: CASNRDSSNEKLFF. This chain joins TRBV6-5 and TRBJ1-4, with 7 nucleotides matching TRBD1. The germline V gene encodes CDR1 MNHEY and CDR2 SVGAGI. V dropped 7 bases and J dropped 3; count of bases not matched to a gene: 5. This CDR3 has 14 amino acids.

The CDR3 sequence: CASSRRRGAYNEQFF. The CDR3 DNA reads TGCGCCAGCAGCCGGAGGCGGGGAGCCTACAATGAGCAGTTCTTC. V usage is TRBV10-1 and J usage is TRBJ2-1; D might be TRBD2 (6 bases). CDR1 and CDR2 (germline): WNHNN, SYGVQD (reference sequence). The ends were cut back, 6 bases at V and 2 bases at J, with 14 bases in the middle. The CDR3 spans 15 residues.

V gene TRBV6-6 combines with J gene TRBJ2-3, with TRBD1 as a possible D gene (5 bases). Germline CDR1 reads MNHNY; CDR2 reads SVGAGI (reference sequence). The CDR3 consists of 13 residues. Trimming shortened V by 6 bases and J by 0 bases, and 7 bases separated the two germline ends. CDR3 bases: TGTGCCAGCAGGAGGACAAGCACAGATACGCAGTATTTT. This codes for CASRRTSTDTQYF.

J is TRBJ2-7 and V is TRBV3-1 (or the pseudogene TRBV3-2); TRBD2 agrees at 8 bases. Germline lookup yields CDR1 LGHDT and CDR2 YNNKEL (reference sequence). Losses at the gene ends were 6 bases for V and 1 base for J; bases not matched to a gene: 5. The CDR3 has 14 residues. CDR3 nucleotides: TGTGCCAGCAGGCGGGGGGCGGCGTCCTACGAGCAGTACTTC. This sequence encodes CASRRGAASYEQYF.

The chain carries TRBV6-2 or TRBV6-3 and TRBJ2-5; 15 bases fit TRBD2. Germline V CDR1 and CDR2: MNHEY, SVGEGT. V dropped 6 bases and J dropped 9; count of bases not matched to a gene: 26. The CDR3 is 21 residues long. CDR3 protein: CASSRNPSYPGLAGGPLAQYF. CDR3 DNA: TGTGCCAGCAGCCGAAACCCCTCTTACCCGGGACTAGCGGGGGGCCCATTGGCCCAGTACTTC.

The chain employs TRBV5-1 and TRBJ1-6, with a possible D match to TRBD1 (6 bases). There are 14 residues in the CDR3. Germline CDR1 reads SGHRS; CDR2 reads YFSETQ. Trimming removed 7 bases from V and 5 bases from J, with 13 bases in between. DNA of the CDR3: TGCGCCAGCTCCCAGGGGTCCCATAATTCACCCCTCCACTTT. It encodes CASSQGSHNSPLHF.

This chain joins TRBV18 and TRBJ1-1, with 7 bases lining up with TRBD1. V trimming: 4 bases; J trimming: 2 bases; junction bases outside the gene matches: 4. This CDR3 is 14 amino acids long. Germline CDR1 is KGHSH and CDR2 is LQKENI. The CDR3, as DNA: TGTGCCAGCTCACAGGGGGCTATCAACACTGAAGCTTTCTTT. This encodes CASSQGAINTEAFF.

V usage is TRBV4-1 and J usage is TRBJ2-3; D perhaps matches TRBD2 (6 bases). V lost 1 base and J lost 0, with 11 bases in between. CDR1 MGHRA and CDR2 YSYEKL come from the germline V gene. The CDR3 is 16 residues long. The CDR3 loop reads CASSQVGRSSTDTQYF. As DNA, the CDR3 is TGCGCCAGCAGCCAAGTAGGGAGGAGTAGCACAGATACGCAGTATTTT.

The chain combines TRBV27 with TRBJ2-1, with D perhaps TRBD2 (5 bases). CDR1 and CDR2 from the germline V gene are MNHEY and SMNVEV (reference sequence). The CDR3 is 13 amino acids. The V end was cut by 10 bases, the J end by 8 bases, with 18 bases between. CDR3 protein: CANAARGSDEQFF. Written as DNA, the CDR3 is TGTGCCAACGCAGCCAGAGGGTCGGATGAGCAGTTCTTC.

V is TRBV11-2 and J is TRBJ2-7; D may be TRBD1 (5 bases). Trimming left V 7 bases short and J 0 bases short, with 16 bases between. Germline CDR1 and CDR2: SGHAT and FQNNGV. This CDR3 region has 15 residues. In DNA, the CDR3 is TGTGCCAGCACCCCAGGGAACACTGGCTCCTACGAGCAGTACTTC. Its translation: CASTPGNTGSYEQYF.

The V and J genes are TRBV10-3 and TRBJ2-1; 7 bases map to TRBD1. CDR1 ENHRY and CDR2 SYGVKD come from the germline V gene. CDR3 size: 14 residues. Losses at the gene ends were 2 bases for V and 6 bases for J; bases not matched to a gene: 4. CDR3 sequence reads: CAISENTGVNEQFF. CDR3 in DNA: TGTGCCATCAGTGAGAACACAGGGGTCAATGAGCAGTTCTTC.

The chain employs TRBV3-1 (or the pseudogene TRBV3-2) and TRBJ2-1, with TRBD1 matching 9 bases. CDR1 and CDR2 from the germline V gene are LGHDT and YNNKEL (reference sequence). The CDR3 consists of 18 residues. V was clipped by 4 bases and J by 5 bases; unmatched bases: 15. DNA for the CDR3: TGTGCCAGCAGCCCAAGTCTCTCAGGGACAGGGTGGGACAATGAGCAGTTCTTC. This codes for CASSPSLSGTGWDNEQFF.

This clone was counted only a few times. J is TRBJ1-2 and V is TRBV2, with a weak D call TRBD1 (6 bases). The length of the CDR3 is 13 residues. The germline CDR1 and CDR2 sequences are SNHLY and FYNNEI. V was shortened by 6 bases and J by 1 base, with 9 bases between the two germline ends. The CDR3 reads CASSQQGNYGYTF. The CDR3 DNA reads TGTGCCAGCAGCCAACAGGGTAACTATGGCTACACCTTC. Full variable domain (outside the CDR3, taken from reference TRBV2 and TRBJ1-2): EPEVTQTPSHQVTQMGQEVILRCVPISNHLYFYWYRQILGQKVEFLVSFYNNEISEKSEIFDDQFSVERPDGSNFTLKIRSTKLEDSAMYFCASSQQGNYGYTFGSGTRLTVV.

This clone was counted a few times. This chain connects TRBV3-1 (or the pseudogene TRBV3-2) to TRBJ1-2; 8 bases are a match to TRBD1. The CDR3 is 15 amino acids. The V gene end was trimmed by 0 bases and the J gene end by 8 bases; junction bases not matched to a gene: 8. Germline-derived CDR1 and CDR2 are LGHDT and YNNKEL (reference sequence). CDR3 in amino acids: CASSQDQQGAEGYTF. The CDR3 DNA reads as TGTGCCAGCAGCCAAGATCAGCAGGGGGCGGAAGGCTACACCTTC.

This clone is a singleton in its sample. The chain combines TRBV3-1 (or the pseudogene TRBV3-2) with TRBJ2-7; 8 positions match TRBD2. The CDR3 consists of 16 residues. V shed 0 bases and J 0 bases; nucleotides not matched to a gene: 4. Germline V lookup: CDR1 LGHDT, CDR2 YNNKEL (reference sequence). CDR3 region: CASSQDGTSGSYEQYF. In DNA form, the CDR3 reads TGTGCCAGCAGCCAAGATGGAACTAGCGGCTCCTACGAGCAGTACTTC.

This chain uses TRBV6-5 with TRBJ1-1; no clear D. The CDR3 sequence is 15 residues long. Germline CDR1 reads MNHEY; CDR2 reads SVGAGI. Between the trimmed V and J ends, which lost 7 bases and 1 base, there was a span of 16 bases. CDR3 sequence reads: CASKDHLTGNTEAFF. CDR3 sequence (DNA): TGTGCCAGCAAAGATCATCTGACGGGGAACACTGAAGCTTTCTTT.

V gene TRBV5-4 combines with J gene TRBJ2-2, with D possibly TRBD1 on 6 matching bases. Germline assignment: CDR1 SGHNT and CDR2 YYREEE (reference sequence). V was cut by 4 bases and J by 6 bases, with 13 bases left in between. The CDR3 spans 14 residues. The CDR3, as DNA: TGTGCCAGCAGCGATGGAAACAGGGCCGGGGAGCTGTTTTTT. Translating gives CASSDGNRAGELFF.

The rearrangement joins TRBV4-1 to TRBJ2-1, with 8 bases that match TRBD2. The CDR3 runs 14 residues. From germline, CDR1 is MGHRA and CDR2 YSYEKL. V trimming: 3 bases; J trimming: 6 bases; junction bases outside the gene matches: 4. CDR3 protein: CASSHGLATNEQFF. The CDR3 bases are TGCGCCAGCAGCCACGGACTAGCTACCAATGAGCAGTTCTTC.

The chain combines TRBV10-3 with TRBJ1-2; 11 nucleotides agree with TRBD1. V gave up 4 bases and J gave up 0 bases; unmatched junction bases: 13. This CDR3 has 19 amino acids. Germline V gene sequence: CDR1 ENHRY, CDR2 SYGVKD. CDR3 DNA: TGTGCCATCAGTGTAATCGCCTCGGGACAGGGGGGGGCTAACTATGGCTACACCTTC. As protein: CAISVIASGQGGANYGYTF.

The gene calls are TRBV15 and TRBJ2-3, with D maybe TRBD1 (5 bases). Germline V gives CDR1 LNHNV, CDR2 YYDKDF (reference sequence). The CDR3 totals 12 residues. Trimming removed 3 bases from V and 6 bases from J, with 7 bases in between. Written as DNA, the CDR3 is TGTGCCACCAGCAGTTCAGGGGATACGCAGTATTTT. Its translation: CATSSSGDTQYF.